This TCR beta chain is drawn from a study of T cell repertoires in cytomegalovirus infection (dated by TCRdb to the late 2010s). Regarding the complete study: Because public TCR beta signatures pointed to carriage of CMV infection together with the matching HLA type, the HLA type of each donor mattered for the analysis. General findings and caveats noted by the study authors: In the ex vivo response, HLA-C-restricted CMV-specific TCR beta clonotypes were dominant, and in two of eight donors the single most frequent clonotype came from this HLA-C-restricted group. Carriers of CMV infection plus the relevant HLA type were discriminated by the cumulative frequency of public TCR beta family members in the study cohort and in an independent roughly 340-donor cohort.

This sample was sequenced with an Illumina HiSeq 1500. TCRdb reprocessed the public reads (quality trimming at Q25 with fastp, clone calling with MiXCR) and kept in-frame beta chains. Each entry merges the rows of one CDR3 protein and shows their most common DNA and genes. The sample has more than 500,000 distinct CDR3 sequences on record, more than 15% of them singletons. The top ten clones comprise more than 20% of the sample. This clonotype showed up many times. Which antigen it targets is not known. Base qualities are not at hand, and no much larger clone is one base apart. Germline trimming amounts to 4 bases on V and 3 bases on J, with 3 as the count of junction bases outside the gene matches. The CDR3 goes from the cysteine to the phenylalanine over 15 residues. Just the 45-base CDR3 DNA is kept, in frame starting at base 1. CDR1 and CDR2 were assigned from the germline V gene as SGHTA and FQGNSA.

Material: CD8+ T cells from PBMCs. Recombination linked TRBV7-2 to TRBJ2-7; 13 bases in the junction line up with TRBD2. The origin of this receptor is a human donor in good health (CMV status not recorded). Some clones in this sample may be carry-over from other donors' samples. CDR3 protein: CASSSTSGRVYEQYF. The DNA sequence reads TGTGCCAGCAGCTCAACTAGCGGGAGGGTCTACGAGCAGTACTTC.